This T cell receptor (beta chain) was sequenced in a study of blood T cell repertoires in COVID-19. At the level of the study: Sites across the United States, Italy and Spain contributed samples from acute and convalescent COVID-19. T cells, B-cell-depleted T cells, or PBMCs supplied cDNA or gDNA.

Methods used by the authors: Amplification of reference gene primers was used by the study to estimate nucleated cell counts. Profiled with immunoSEQ multiplex PCR; TCRdb holds only in-frame clones, not every one. V and J calls and clone size come straight from that table; D and trimming were deduced from the DNA. This table has tens of thousands of clones, around 89% appearing once. CDR3 length: 15 residues. After removal of 2 bases from V and 6 bases from J, the junction contained 2 bases not matched to a gene. CDR1 and CDR2 (germline): MNHEY, SMNVEV (reference sequence). The V and J genes are TRBV27 and TRBJ2-2; 11 bases are a match to TRBD2. This sequence originates from a human donor with active COVID-19. The donor label of this sample is uncertain. Specimen: peripheral blood. Written as DNA, the CDR3 is TGTGCCAGCAGTTTACGACTAGCGGGGTCCGGGGAGCTGTTTTTT. Amino acids: CASSLRLAGSGELFF.